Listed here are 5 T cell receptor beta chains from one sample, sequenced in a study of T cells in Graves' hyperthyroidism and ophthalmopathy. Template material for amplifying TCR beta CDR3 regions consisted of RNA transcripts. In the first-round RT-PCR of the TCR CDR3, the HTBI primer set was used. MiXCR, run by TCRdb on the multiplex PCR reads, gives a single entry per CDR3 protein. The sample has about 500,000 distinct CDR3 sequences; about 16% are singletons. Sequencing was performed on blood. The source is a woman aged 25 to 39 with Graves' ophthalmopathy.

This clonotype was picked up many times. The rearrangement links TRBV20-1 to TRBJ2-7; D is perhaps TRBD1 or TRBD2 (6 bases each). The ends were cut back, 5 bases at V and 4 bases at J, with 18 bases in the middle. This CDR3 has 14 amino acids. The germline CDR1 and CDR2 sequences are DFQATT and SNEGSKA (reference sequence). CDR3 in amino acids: CSASPSGAGYEQYF. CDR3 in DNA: TGCAGTGCTTCCCCCTCGGGGGCGGGATACGAGCAGTACTTC.

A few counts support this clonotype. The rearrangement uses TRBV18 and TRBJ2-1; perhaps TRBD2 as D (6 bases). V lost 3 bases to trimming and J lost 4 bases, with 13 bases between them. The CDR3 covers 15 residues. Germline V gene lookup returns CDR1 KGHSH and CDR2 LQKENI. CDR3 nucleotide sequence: TGTGCCAGCTCACCCCTCTGGGAGGAATACAATGAGCAGTTCTTC. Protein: CASSPLWEEYNEQFF. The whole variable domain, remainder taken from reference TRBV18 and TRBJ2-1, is NAGVMQNPRHLVRRRGQEARLRCSPMKGHSHVYWYRQLPEEGLKFMVYLQKENIIDESGMPKERFSAEFPKEGPSILRIQQVVRGDSAAYFCASSPLWEEYNEQFFGPGTRLTVL.

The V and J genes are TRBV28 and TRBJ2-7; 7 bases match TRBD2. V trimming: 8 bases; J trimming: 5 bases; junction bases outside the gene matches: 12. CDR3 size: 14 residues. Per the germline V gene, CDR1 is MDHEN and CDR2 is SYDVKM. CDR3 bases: TGTGCCAGCGGTGTGGGGGGAGGGCCCCACGAGCAGTACTTC. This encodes CASGVGGGPHEQYF.

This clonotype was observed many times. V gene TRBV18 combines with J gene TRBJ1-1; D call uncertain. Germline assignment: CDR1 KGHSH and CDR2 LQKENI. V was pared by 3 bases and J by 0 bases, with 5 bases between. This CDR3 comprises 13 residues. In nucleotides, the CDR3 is TGTGCCAGCTCACCTACCATGAACACTGAAGCTTTCTTT. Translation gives CASSPTMNTEAFF.

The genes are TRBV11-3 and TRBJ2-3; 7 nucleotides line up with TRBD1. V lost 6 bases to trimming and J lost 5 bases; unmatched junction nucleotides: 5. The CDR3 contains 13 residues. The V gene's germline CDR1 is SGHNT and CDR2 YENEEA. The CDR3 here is CASRRDREDTQYF. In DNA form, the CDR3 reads TGTGCCAGCAGACGAGACAGGGAAGATACGCAGTATTTT. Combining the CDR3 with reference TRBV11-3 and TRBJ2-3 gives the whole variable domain EAGVVQSPRYKIIEKKQPVAFWCNPISGHNTLYWYLQNLGQGPELLIRYENEEAVDDSQLPKDRFSAERLKGVDSTLKIQPAELGDSAVYLCASRRDREDTQYFGPGTRLTVL.